Listed below are T cell receptor beta chains from one sample, sequenced in a study of regulatory T cells in long-lasting Graves disease. TCRdb reprocessed the multiplex PCR reads with MiXCR, giving one entry per CDR3 protein. The top ten hold around 12% of the sample, which has fewer than 650,000 distinct CDR3 sequences, around 15% seen once. These data also formed part of another study, on T cells in Graves' hyperthyroidism and ophthalmopathy.

The input for sequencing was peripheral blood mononuclear cells (PBMCs), taken at new diagnosis, from a patient treated with antithyroid drugs. These receptors were obtained from a man aged 18 to 35 with Graves disease. Each CDR3 is given with its conserved first and last residue. The D gene is left open where the match is weak. A row's size may be missing; if present it is once, few, many or a size class.

V gene	CDR3 length	D gene	clone size	J gene	CDR3 DNA	CDR3 protein
TRBV28	15	-	many	TRBJ2-1	TGTGCCAGCAGCCCCCGGGGCGGGCCAAACAATGAGCAGTTCTTC	CASSPRGGPNNEQFF
TRBV30	12	-	many	TRBJ2-7	TGTGCCTGGAGTGTATACCCGGGCGAGCAGTACTTC	CAWSVYPGEQYF
TRBV5-1	13	TRBD1	few	TRBJ2-7	TGTGCCAGCAGCGGACAGGGGGCCAACGAGCAGTACTTC	CASSGQGANEQYF
TRBV30	17	-	few	TRBJ1-5	TGTGCCTGGGACCCTGGGGCGACAGGAGTGTTTCAGCAGCCCCAGCATTTT	CAWDPGATGVFQQPQHF
TRBV18	15	-	many	TRBJ2-2	TGTGCCAGCTCACCACGGACAGCGAACACCGGGGAGCTGTTTTTT	CASSPRTANTGELFF
TRBV27	19	-	few	TRBJ2-1	TGTGCCAGCAGTAATACCCGGGACATCCTACGTAGCTCCTACAATGAGCAGTTCTTC	CASSNTRDILRSSYNEQFF
TRBV29-1	13	-	-	TRBJ2-7	TGCAGCGTTGCGGGCGGGCAGGGGTACGAGCAGTACTTC	CSVAGGQGYEQYF
TRBV2	15	TRBD1	-	TRBJ2-5	TGTGCCAGCAGCGAAGCAGGGGGTTGGCGAGAGACCCAGTACTTC	CASSEAGGWRETQYF
TRBV20-1	13	-	many	TRBJ2-1	TGCAGTGCCCCGGGCAGAACCTACAATGAGCAGTTCTTC	CSAPGRTYNEQFF
TRBV7-3	14	-	many	TRBJ2-3	TGTGCCAGCAGCCTTGGGAATTGGGCAGATACGCAGTATTTT	CASSLGNWADTQYF
TRBV29-1	13	TRBD1	many	TRBJ2-7	TGCAGCGTTGAAACGGACAGGACCTACGAGCAGTACTTC	CSVETDRTYEQYF
TRBV9	13	-	many	TRBJ1-1	TGTGCCAGCAGCCGTGAGAGGGAGGGTGAAGCTTTCTTT	CASSREREGEAFF
TRBV9	14	-	many	TRBJ2-7	TGTGCCAGCAGCGTGGGCCCCTCCCCCTACGAGCAGTACTTC	CASSVGPSPYEQYF
TRBV15	12	-	-	TRBJ1-5	TGTGCCACCAGCGGTTACAATCAGCCCCAGCATTTT	CATSGYNQPQHF
TRBV12-3/TRBV12-4	15	TRBD1	many	TRBJ1-2	TGTGCCAGCACCCGGGGTTGGGACAGGGCCTATGGCTACACCTTC	CASTRGWDRAYGYTF
TRBV20-1	14	-	many	TRBJ2-3	TGCAGTGCTACTACAGGGTATAGCACAGATACGCAGTATTTT	CSATTGYSTDTQYF
TRBV7-3	14	-	few	TRBJ1-2	TGTGCCAGCAGCTCCGGGACTACGGGGGATGGCTACACCTTC	CASSSGTTGDGYTF
TRBV11-2	16	TRBD2	many	TRBJ2-1	TGTGCCAGCAGCTCAGGGCGGACTAGCGGGAGGGGTGAGCAGTTCTTC	CASSSGRTSGRGEQFF
TRBV7-8	13	-	many	TRBJ2-1	TGTGCCAGCAGCCCCCCGGTCGACAATGAGCAGTTCTTC	CASSPPVDNEQFF
TRBV3-1	13	TRBD2	-	TRBJ2-1	TGTGCCAGCAGTCCTCTAGCGGGAGGGGCCAGGTTCTTC	CASSPLAGGARFF
TRBV10-2	11	-	few	TRBJ2-5	TGCGCCAGCAGGGGCATGGAGACCCAGTACTTC	CASRGMETQYF
TRBV9	17	TRBD2	-	TRBJ2-3	TGTGCCAGCAGCTTGGGACTAGCGGGAGGGAACACAGATACGCAGTATTTT	CASSLGLAGGNTDTQYF
TRBV11-2	14	-	few	TRBJ2-3	TGTGCCAGCAGCCCAGGAAGATACACGAATACGCAGTATTTT	CASSPGRYTNTQYF
TRBV12-3/TRBV12-4	14	-	many	TRBJ2-7	TGTGCCAGCACCAGCGCAGGGTCCTTCTACGAGCAGTACTTC	CASTSAGSFYEQYF
TRBV7-3	15	-	few	TRBJ2-1	TGTGCCAGCAGCTTAGATGGGCTCTCCTACAATGAGCAGTTCTTC	CASSLDGLSYNEQFF
TRBV20-1	13	TRBD1	many	TRBJ1-2	TGCAGTGCTGGGGACAGGGCCTGGTATGGCTACACCTTC	CSAGDRAWYGYTF
TRBV30	13	-	many	TRBJ2-7	TGTGCCTGGAGATTCAGGATCTCCTACGAGCAGTACTTC	CAWRFRISYEQYF
TRBV5-1	16	TRBD2	-	TRBJ2-5	TGCGCCAGCAGCTTAGGTACTAGCGGAACTCAAGAGACCCAGTACTTC	CASSLGTSGTQETQYF
TRBV27	13	-	-	TRBJ2-5	TGTGCCAGCAGTTCCAGAACAAAAGAGGCCCAGTACTTC	CASSSRTKEAQYF
TRBV19	16	-	-	TRBJ2-2	TGTGCCAGTAGTATAGGGCCGGGGCTAGTCACCGGGGAGCTGTTTTTT	CASSIGPGLVTGELFF
TRBV6-1	14	-	few	TRBJ2-2	TGTGCCAGCAGCGTACTATCGAACACCGGGGAGCTGTTTTTT	CASSVLSNTGELFF